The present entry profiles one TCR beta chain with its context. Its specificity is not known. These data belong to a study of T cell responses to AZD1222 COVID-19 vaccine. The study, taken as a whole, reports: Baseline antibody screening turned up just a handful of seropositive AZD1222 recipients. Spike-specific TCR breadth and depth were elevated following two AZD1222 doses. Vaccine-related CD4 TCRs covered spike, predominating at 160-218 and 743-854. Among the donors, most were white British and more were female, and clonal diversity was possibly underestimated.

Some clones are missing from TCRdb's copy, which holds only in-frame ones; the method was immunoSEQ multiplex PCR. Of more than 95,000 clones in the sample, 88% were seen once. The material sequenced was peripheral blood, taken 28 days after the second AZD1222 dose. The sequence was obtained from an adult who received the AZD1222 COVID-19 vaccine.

The CDR3: CASSSLAGGETGELFF. The CDR3 DNA reads as TGTGCCAGCAGCTCACTAGCGGGAGGAGAAACCGGGGAGCTGTTTTTT. V gene TRBV7-2 combines with J gene TRBJ2-2, with TRBD2 matching 12 bases. The CDR3 contains 16 residues. CDR1 SGHTA and CDR2 FQGNSA come from the germline V gene. V trimming: 4 bases; J trimming: 5 bases; junction bases outside the gene matches: 5.